This TCR beta chain was sequenced in a study of CD8 T cells in Susac syndrome. Random hexamers were used to reverse transcribe roughly 0.45 to 1 ug of RNA. One entry per CDR3 protein results from TCRdb running MiXCR on the immunoSEQ multiplex PCR reads. The repertoire holds approximately 210,000 distinct CDR3 sequences, with approximately 94% as singletons. This CDR3 region has 14 residues. Per the germline V gene, CDR1 is SGHRS and CDR2 is YFSETQ. V gave up 4 bases and J gave up 4 bases; unmatched junction bases: 4. TCR beta from blood CD8+ and CD4+ T cells was sequenced. As judged by recently defined diagnostic criteria, patients with Susac syndrome had definite or probable disease. Both CD4+ and CD8+ T cells were negatively isolated, and TEMRA cells underwent FACS enrichment.

This receptor was taken from a human donor with Susac syndrome. Source material: CD4+ T cells from PBMCs. The chain has TRBV5-1 and TRBJ1-2; TRBD1 matches at 10 bases. CDR3 region: CASSAGQGFYGYTF. DNA for the CDR3: TGCGCCAGCAGCGCGGGACAGGGGTTCTATGGCTACACCTTC.